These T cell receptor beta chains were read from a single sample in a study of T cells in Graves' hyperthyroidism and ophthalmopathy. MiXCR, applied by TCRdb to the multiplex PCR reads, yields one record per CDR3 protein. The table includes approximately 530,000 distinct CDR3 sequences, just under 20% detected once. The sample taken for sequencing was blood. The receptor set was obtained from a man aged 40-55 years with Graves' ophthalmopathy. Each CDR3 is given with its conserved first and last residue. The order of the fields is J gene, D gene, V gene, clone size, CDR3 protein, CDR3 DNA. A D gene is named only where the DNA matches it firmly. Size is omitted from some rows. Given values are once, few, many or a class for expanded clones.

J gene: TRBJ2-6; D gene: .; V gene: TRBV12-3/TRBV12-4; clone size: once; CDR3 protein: CASRAGISGANVLTF; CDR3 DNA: TGTGCCAGCAGAGCAGGGATCTCTGGGGCCAACGTCCTGACTTTC
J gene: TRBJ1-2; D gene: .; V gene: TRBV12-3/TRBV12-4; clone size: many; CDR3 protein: CASSFIARGPNYGYTF; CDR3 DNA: TGTGCCAGCAGTTTCATCGCCAGGGGTCCCAACTATGGCTACACCTTC
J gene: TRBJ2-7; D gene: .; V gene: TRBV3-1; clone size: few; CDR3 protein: CASSRTAIPYEQYF; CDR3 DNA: TGTGCCAGCAGCCGGACAGCAATACCCTACGAGCAGTACTTC
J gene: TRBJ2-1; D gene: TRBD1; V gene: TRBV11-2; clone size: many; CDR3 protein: CASSLVGVGQATYNEQFF; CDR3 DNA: TGTGCCAGCAGCTTAGTGGGGGTCGGACAGGCCACCTACAATGAGCAGTTCTTC
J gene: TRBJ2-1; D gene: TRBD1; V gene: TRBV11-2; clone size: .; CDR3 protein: CASSSTGQDVLF; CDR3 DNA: TGTGCCAGCAGCTCGACGGGACAGGACGTTCTCTTC
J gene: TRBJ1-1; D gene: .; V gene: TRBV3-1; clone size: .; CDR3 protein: CASSQDLMGKAFF; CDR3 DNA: TGTGCCAGCAGCCAAGATCTCATGGGGAAAGCTTTCTTT
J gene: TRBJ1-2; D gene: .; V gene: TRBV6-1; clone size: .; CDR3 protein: CASSNPNYGYTF; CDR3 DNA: TGTGCCAGCAGTAACCCTAACTATGGCTACACCTTC
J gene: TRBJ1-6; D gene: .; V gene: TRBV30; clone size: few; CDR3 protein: CAWSQIGQISYNSPLHF; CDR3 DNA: TGTGCCTGGAGTCAAATCGGACAGATAAGTTATAATTCACCCCTCCACTTT
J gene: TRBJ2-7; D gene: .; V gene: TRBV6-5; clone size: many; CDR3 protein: CASSYSSGAEQYF; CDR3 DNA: TGTGCCAGCAGTTACTCGTCGGGGGCCGAGCAGTACTTC
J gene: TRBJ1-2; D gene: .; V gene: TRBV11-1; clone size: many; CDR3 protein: CASSLTGLCTF; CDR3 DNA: TGTGCCAGCAGCCTAACAGGGTTATGCACCTTC
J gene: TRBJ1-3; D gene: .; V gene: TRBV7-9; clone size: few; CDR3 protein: CASSLRGYGNTIYF; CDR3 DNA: TGTGCCAGCAGCTTACGGGGTTATGGAAACACCATATATTTT
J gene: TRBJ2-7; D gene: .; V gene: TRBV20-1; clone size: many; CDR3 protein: CSARDPESSYEQYF; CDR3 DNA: TGCAGTGCTAGAGATCCTGAGAGCTCCTACGAGCAGTACTTC
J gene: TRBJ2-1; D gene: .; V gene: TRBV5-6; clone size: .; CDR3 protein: CAGSLVSYNEQFF; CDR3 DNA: TGTGCCGGCAGCTTGGTCTCCTACAATGAGCAGTTCTTC
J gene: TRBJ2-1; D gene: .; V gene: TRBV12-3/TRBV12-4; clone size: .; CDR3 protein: CASSLTASSYNEQFF; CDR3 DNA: TGTGCCAGCAGTTTAACAGCTAGCTCCTACAATGAGCAGTTCTTC
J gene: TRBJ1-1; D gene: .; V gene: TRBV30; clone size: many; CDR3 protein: CAWGSRIRTNGRAFF; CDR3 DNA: TGTGCCTGGGGTTCTCGGATACGGACAAATGGGAGGGCTTTCTTT
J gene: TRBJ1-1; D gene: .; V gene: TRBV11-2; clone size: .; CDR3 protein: CASTSGQWDTEAFF; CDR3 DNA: TGTGCCAGCACCTCCGGGCAATGGGATACTGAAGCTTTCTTT
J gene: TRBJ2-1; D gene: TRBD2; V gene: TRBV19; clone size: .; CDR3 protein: CASSSLLAGGNNEQFF; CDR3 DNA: TGTGCCAGTAGTTCTCTACTAGCGGGGGGTAACAATGAGCAGTTCTTC
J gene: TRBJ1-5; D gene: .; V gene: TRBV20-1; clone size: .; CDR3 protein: CSAIGGNQPQHF; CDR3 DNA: TGCAGTGCTATCGGGGGGAATCAGCCCCAGCATTTT
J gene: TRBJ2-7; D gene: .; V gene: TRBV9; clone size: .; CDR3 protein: CASSAQAGATYEQYF; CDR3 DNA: TGTGCCAGCAGCGCTCAAGCCGGGGCCACCTACGAGCAGTACTTC
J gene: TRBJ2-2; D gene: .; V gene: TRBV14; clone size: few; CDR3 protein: CASSQDPVSRMLGTGELFF; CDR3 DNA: TGTGCCAGCAGCCAAGATCCTGTTTCGCGTATGCTAGGCACCGGGGAGCTGTTTTTT
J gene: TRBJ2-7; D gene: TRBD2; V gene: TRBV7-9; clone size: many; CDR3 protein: CASSLTSGSLDEQYF; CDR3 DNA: TGTGCCAGCAGCTTGACTAGCGGGAGTTTGGATGAGCAGTACTTC
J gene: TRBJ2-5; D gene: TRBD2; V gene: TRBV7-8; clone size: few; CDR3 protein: CASSLELAGAEETQYF; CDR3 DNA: TGTGCCAGCAGCTTAGAACTAGCGGGAGCGGAAGAGACCCAGTACTTC
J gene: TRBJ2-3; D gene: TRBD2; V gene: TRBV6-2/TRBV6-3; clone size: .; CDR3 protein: CASKPRLAGGRNTQYF; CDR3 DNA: TGTGCCAGCAAACCTAGGCTAGCGGGAGGCAGAAATACGCAGTATTTT
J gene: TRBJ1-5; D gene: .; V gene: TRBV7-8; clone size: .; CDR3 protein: CASSFDLQPQHF; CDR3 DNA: TGTGCCAGCAGCTTCGATTTACAGCCCCAGCATTTT
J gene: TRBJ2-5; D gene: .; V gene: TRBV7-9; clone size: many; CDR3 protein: CASSFSGETQYF; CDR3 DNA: TGTGCCAGCAGCTTCAGTGGGGAGACCCAGTACTTC
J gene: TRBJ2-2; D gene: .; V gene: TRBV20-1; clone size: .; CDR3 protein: CSASKYRSPRSTGELFF; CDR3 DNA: TGCAGTGCATCTAAGTACAGGAGTCCCAGGAGCACCGGGGAGCTGTTTTTT
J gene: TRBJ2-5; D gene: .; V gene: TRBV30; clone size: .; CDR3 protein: CAWIRWGEETQYF; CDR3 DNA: TGTGCCTGGATAAGATGGGGCGAAGAGACCCAGTACTTC
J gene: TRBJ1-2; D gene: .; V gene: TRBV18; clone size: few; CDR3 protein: CASSPTRGGGGYTF; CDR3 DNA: TGTGCCAGCTCACCAACCAGGGGAGGAGGAGGCTACACCTTC
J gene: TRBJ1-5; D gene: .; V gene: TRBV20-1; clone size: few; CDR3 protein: CSAGEQGSNQPQHF; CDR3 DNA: TGCAGTGCGGGTGAACAGGGTAGCAATCAGCCCCAGCATTTT
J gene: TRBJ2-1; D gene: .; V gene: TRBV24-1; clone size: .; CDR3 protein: CATSDLIDGEQFF; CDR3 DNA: TGTGCCACCAGTGATTTGATCGATGGTGAGCAGTTCTTC
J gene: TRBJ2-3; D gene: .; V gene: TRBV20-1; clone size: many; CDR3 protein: CSSPGHSTDTQYF; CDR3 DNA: TGCAGTTCCCCGGGACACAGCACAGATACGCAGTATTTT
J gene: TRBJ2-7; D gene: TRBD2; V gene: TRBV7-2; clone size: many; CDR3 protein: CASSIHGGSIYEQYF; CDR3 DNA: TGTGCCAGCAGCATTCATGGCGGGAGTATCTACGAGCAGTACTTC
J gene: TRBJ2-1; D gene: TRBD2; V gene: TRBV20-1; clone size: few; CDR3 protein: CSAPGTSGSYNEQFF; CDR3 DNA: TGCAGTGCTCCCGGGACTAGCGGGAGCTACAATGAGCAGTTCTTC
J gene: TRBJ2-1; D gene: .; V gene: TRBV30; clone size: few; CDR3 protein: CAWSVMQGYNEQFF; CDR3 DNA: TGTGCCTGGAGTGTTATGCAGGGGTACAATGAGCAGTTCTTC
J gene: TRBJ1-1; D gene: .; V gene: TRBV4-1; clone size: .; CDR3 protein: CATRGLNTEAFF; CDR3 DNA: TGCGCGACGAGGGGACTGAACACTGAAGCTTTCTTT
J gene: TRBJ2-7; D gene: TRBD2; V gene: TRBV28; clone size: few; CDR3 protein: CASTLGGASGYEQYF; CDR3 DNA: TGTGCCAGCACCCTCGGTGGGGCTAGCGGCTACGAGCAGTACTTC
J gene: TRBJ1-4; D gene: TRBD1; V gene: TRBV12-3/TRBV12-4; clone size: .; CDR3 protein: CASRTGGAATEKLFF; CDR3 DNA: TGTGCCAGCCGAACAGGGGGCGCAGCTACTGAAAAACTGTTTTTT
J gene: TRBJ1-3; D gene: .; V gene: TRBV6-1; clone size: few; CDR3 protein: CASSSQGNTIYF; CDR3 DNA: TGTGCCAGCAGTTCTCAAGGAAACACCATATATTTT
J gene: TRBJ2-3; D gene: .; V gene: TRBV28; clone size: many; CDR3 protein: CASTGSTDTQYF; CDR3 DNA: TGTGCCAGCACGGGGTCTACAGATACGCAGTATTTT
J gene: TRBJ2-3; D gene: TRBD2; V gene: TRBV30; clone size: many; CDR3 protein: CAWTGGVPDTQYF; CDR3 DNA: TGTGCCTGGACGGGGGGAGTCCCAGATACGCAGTATTTT
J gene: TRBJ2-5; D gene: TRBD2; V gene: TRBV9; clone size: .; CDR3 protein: CASSVESGRETQYF; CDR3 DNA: TGTGCCAGCAGCGTAGAAAGCGGGAGAGAGACCCAGTACTTC
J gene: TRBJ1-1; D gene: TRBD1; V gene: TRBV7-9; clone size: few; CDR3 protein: CASNPRGQAMNTEAFF; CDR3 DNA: TGTGCCAGCAATCCGAGGGGGCAGGCAATGAACACTGAAGCTTTCTTT
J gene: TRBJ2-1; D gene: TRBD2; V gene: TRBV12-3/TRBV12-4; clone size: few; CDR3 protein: CASVSGKANEQFF; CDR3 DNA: TGTGCCAGCGTTAGCGGGAAGGCAAATGAGCAGTTCTTC
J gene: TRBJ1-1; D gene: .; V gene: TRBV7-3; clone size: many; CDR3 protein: CASSLNRDTEAFF; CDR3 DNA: TGTGCCAGCAGCTTAAATAGAGACACTGAAGCTTTCTTT
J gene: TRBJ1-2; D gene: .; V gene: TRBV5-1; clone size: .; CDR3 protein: CASRPWTDPFGYTF; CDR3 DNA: TGCGCCAGCCGACCATGGACGGATCCCTTTGGCTACACCTTC
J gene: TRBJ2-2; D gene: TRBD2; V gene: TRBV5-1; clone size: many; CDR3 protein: CASRAPAGGQSGELFF; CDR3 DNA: TGCGCCAGCAGAGCTCCCGCGGGGGGGCAGAGCGGGGAGCTGTTTTTT
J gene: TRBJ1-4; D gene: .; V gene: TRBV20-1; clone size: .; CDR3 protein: CSARDIRGGEKLFF; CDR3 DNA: TGCAGTGCTAGAGATATTCGCGGTGGCGAAAAACTGTTTTTT
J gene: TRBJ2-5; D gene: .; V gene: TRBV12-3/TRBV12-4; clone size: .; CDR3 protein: CASNWRNQETQYF; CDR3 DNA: TGTGCCAGCAACTGGCGAAACCAAGAGACCCAGTACTTC
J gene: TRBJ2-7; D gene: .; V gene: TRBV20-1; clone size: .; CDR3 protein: CSANRETYEQYF; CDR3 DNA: TGCAGTGCCAACAGGGAGACCTACGAGCAGTACTTC
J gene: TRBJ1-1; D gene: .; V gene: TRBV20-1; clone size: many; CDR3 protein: CSAGAVVWNTEAFF; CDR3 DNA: TGCAGTGCAGGGGCGGTGGTGTGGAACACTGAAGCTTTCTTT
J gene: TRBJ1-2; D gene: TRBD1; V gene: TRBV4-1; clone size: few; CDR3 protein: CASSHAGQGEGYTF; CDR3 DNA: TGCGCCAGCAGCCATGCGGGACAGGGAGAGGGCTACACCTTC
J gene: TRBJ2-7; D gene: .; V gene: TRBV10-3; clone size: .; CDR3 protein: CAIRTFKPGPHPSYEQYF; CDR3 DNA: TGTGCCATCAGAACATTCAAACCCGGGCCTCACCCCTCCTACGAGCAGTACTTC
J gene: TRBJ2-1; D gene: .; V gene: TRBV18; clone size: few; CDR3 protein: CASSPPARNEQFF; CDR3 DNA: TGTGCCAGCTCACCACCAGCCAGGAATGAGCAGTTCTTC